Listed here are 18 T cell receptor beta chains from one sample, sequenced in a study of cytomegalovirus exposure and HLA in healthy donors (dated by TCRdb to between 2016 and 2019). Libraries were prepared through the immunoSEQ multiplex PCR assay. In TCRdb, the immuneACCESS table is reduced to in-frame sequences with V and J assigned. These tables do not hold every clone; where another copy was compared, an unresolved V gene accounts for under half, and the others remain unexplained. This sample gives some 67,000 clones in total; about 94% of them show up just once. The top ten hold 1% of the sample. The specimen was PBMCs. These receptors all stem from a woman aged 18 to 35 in good health and CMV-seronegative.

The chain employs TRBV5-6 and TRBJ1-1; TRBD1 might be the D (5 bases). CDR1 is SGHDT, CDR2 YYEEEE, per germline. V was shortened by 4 bases and J by 2 bases, with 15 bases between the two germline ends. The CDR3 is made up of 15 amino acids. The CDR3, as DNA: TGTGCCAGCAGCCCGGTGGGGGGTCCAAACACTGAAGCTTTCTTT. This sequence encodes CASSPVGGPNTEAFF.

The chain links TRBV7-9 to TRBJ1-5, with TRBD1 as a possible D gene (6 bases). CDR3 size: 14 residues. The germline V gene has CDR1 SEHNR and CDR2 FQNEAQ (reference sequence). V lost 3 bases and J lost 5, with 11 bases in between. As DNA, the CDR3 is TGTGCCAGCAGCTTTAAAGGGGGAGATCAGCCCCAGCATTTT. It is translated as CASSFKGGDQPQHF.

V and J are TRBV18 and TRBJ2-2; TRBD1 matches 8 bases. The CDR3 runs to 15 residues. V lost 10 bases to trimming and J lost 0 bases; unmatched junction nucleotides: 7. CDR1 KGHSH and CDR2 LQKENI come from the germline V gene. CDR3 residues: CATAATGANTGELFF. The CDR3 DNA follows: TGTGCCACCGCTGCGACAGGGGCGAACACCGGGGAGCTGTTTTTT.

This clone was counted at least ten times. The chain is built from TRBV6-1 and TRBJ2-7; the D gene is possibly TRBD1 (6 bases). The V gene lost 0 bases and the J gene lost 0 bases, with 6 bases spanning the gap. This CDR3 region has 14 residues. Germline V gives CDR1 MNHNS, CDR2 SASEGT. CDR3 region: CASSEADSSYEQYF. In DNA, the CDR3 is TGTGCCAGCAGTGAAGCGGACAGCTCCTACGAGCAGTACTTC.

The CDR3 region is CASSVGLAGGSQYF. CDR3 in DNA: TGTGCCAGCAGCGTGGGACTAGCGGGAGGTTCGCAGTATTTT. The rearrangement uses TRBV13 and TRBJ2-3; 15 bases map to TRBD2. V lost 5 bases and J lost 10; bases outside the gene matches: 4. The CDR3 contains 14 residues. Germline V lookup: CDR1 PRHDT, CDR2 FYEKMQ (reference sequence).

The chain carries TRBV11-2 and TRBJ2-1; unclear D gene. V was clipped by 1 base and J by 9 bases, with 4 bases between them. Germline V gene lookup returns CDR1 SGHAT and CDR2 FQNNGV. This CDR3 region has 11 residues. In DNA form, the CDR3 reads TGTGCCAGCAGCTTAGCTAGTGAGCAGTTCTTC. Translating it yields CASSLASEQFF. The whole variable domain, remainder taken from reference TRBV11-2 and TRBJ2-1, is EAGVAQSPRYKIIEKRQSVAFWCNPISGHATLYWYQQILGQGPKLLIQFQNNGVVDDSQLPKDRFSAERLKGVDSTLKIQPAKLEDSAVYLCASSLASEQFFGPGTRLTVL.

The chain recombines TRBV10-2 with TRBJ1-5; the match to TRBD1 covers 8 bases. Losses at the gene ends were 5 bases for V and 7 bases for J; bases not matched to a gene: 4. The CDR3 is 13 amino acids. CDR1 is WSHSY, CDR2 SAAADI, per germline. The CDR3 region is CASSPDRVQPQHF. The CDR3 coding sequence is TGCGCCAGCAGTCCGGACAGGGTCCAGCCCCAGCATTTT.

The chain combines TRBV2 with TRBJ1-2; D gene unclear. V was trimmed by 9 bases and J by 5 bases, leaving 22 bases between them. The CDR3 is made up of 15 amino acids. The germline CDR1 and CDR2 sequences are SNHLY and FYNNEI. In DNA, the CDR3 is TGTGCCAGTCGGCCAGGTTCGGAGCGGACGTATGGCTACACCTTC. It specifies CASRPGSERTYGYTF.

V usage is TRBV21-1 and J usage is TRBJ2-5; the table's D call, TRBD1, was not checked against the DNA. TRBV21-1 is flagged as a pseudogene. This CDR3 spans 15 amino acids. CDR3 nucleotide sequence: TGTGCCAGCAGCAAAGCGCCGGGACAGGGAGAGACCCAGTACTTC. Its translation is CASSKAPGQGETQYF.

This chain connects TRBV28 to TRBJ2-1, with D hard to call. V lost 7 bases and J lost 2, with 9 bases in between. Germline V lookup: CDR1 MDHEN, CDR2 SYDVKM. CDR3 size: 13 residues. The CDR3 DNA reads TGTGCCAGCACCCAGGCTGCCTACAATGAGCAGTTCTTC. Its protein product is CASTQAAYNEQFF.

V gene TRBV19 combines with J gene TRBJ2-1; 9 nucleotides line up with TRBD1. The CDR3 has 14 amino acids. CDR1 LNHDA and CDR2 SQIVND come from the germline V gene (reference sequence). V gave up 5 bases and J gave up 7 bases; unmatched junction bases: 6. The CDR3 DNA reads as TGTGCCAGTAGTCCATCGGGACAGGGAAATGAGCAGTTCTTC. Amino acids: CASSPSGQGNEQFF.

This sequence joins TRBV2 and TRBJ2-3, with TRBD1 matching 7 bases. In germline, CDR1 is SNHLY, CDR2 FYNNEI. This CDR3 is built from 14 residues. The V gene end was trimmed by 10 bases and the J gene end by 1 base; junction bases not matched to a gene: 8. The CDR3 sequence: CATRAGQGTDTQYF. The CDR3, as DNA: TGTGCCACGCGAGCCGGACAGGGCACAGATACGCAGTATTTT. Using reference TRBV2 and TRBJ2-3 for the parts outside the CDR3, the full variable domain is EPEVTQTPSHQVTQMGQEVILRCVPISNHLYFYWYRQILGQKVEFLVSFYNNEISEKSEIFDDQFSVERPDGSNFTLKIRSTKLEDSAMYFCATRAGQGTDTQYFGPGTRLTVL.

This clone was seen only once. The gene calls are TRBV7-3 and TRBJ1-2; D remains unclear. Trimming took 2 bases from V and 6 from J, leaving 13 bases between them. The CDR3 is 14 amino acids. Germline CDR1 is SGHTA and CDR2 is FQGTGA. CDR3 amino acids: CASSLDPSGNGYTF. The CDR3 coding sequence is TGTGCCAGCAGCTTAGACCCCTCCGGGAATGGCTACACCTTC.

This chain connects TRBV28 to TRBJ2-1; 9 nucleotides line up with TRBD1. Germline CDR1 reads MDHEN; CDR2 reads SYDVKM. The V gene end was trimmed by 4 bases and the J gene end by 8 bases; junction bases not matched to a gene: 9. The CDR3 is 15 amino acids. CDR3 in DNA: TGTGCCAGCAGTTCCGGGACAGGGACTGGGCATGAGCAGTTCTTC. Its protein is CASSSGTGTGHEQFF.

This clone was seen once. The chain recombines TRBV6-5 with TRBJ2-3, with 9 nucleotides matching TRBD2. CDR3 length: 16 residues. Germline trimming cut 4 bases from V and 6 bases from J; bases unmatched to any gene: 11. Germline-derived CDR1 and CDR2 are MNHEY and SVGAGI. The DNA of the CDR3 is TGTGCCAGCAGTTCCGCCGGGACTAGCACCCCGGATACGCAGTATTTT. The encoded protein is CASSSAGTSTPDTQYF.

The CDR3, as DNA: TGTGCCAGCAAAGGCGGATACACAGATACGCAGTATTTT. Translating gives CASKGGYTDTQYF. This chain joins TRBV27 and TRBJ2-3; D is unclear. This CDR3 has 13 amino acids. Trimming pared 7 bases from V and 2 bases from J, leaving 10 bases between. The V gene's germline CDR1 is MNHEY and CDR2 SMNVEV (reference sequence).

With respect to this clone: Additional DNA sequences in this sample encode the identical CDR3. The rearrangement links TRBV27 to TRBJ2-7; no reliable D call. The CDR3 covers 11 residues. V gave up 6 bases and J gave up 0 bases, with 3 bases separating them. Per germline, CDR1 MNHEY and CDR2 SMNVEV (reference sequence). Written as DNA, the CDR3 is TGTGCCAGCAGCAGCTCCTACGAGCAGTACTTC. It codes for CASSSSYEQYF.

The chain links TRBV5-1 to TRBJ2-1, with 12 bases aligning to TRBD2. Germline assignment: CDR1 SGHRS and CDR2 YFSETQ. With V trimmed by 5 bases and J by 0 bases, 3 bases remained unmatched. The CDR3 runs 16 residues. Here the CDR3 reads CASSSSGGASYNEQFF. Here the CDR3 DNA reads TGCGCCAGCAGTTCTAGCGGGGGGGCCTCCTACAATGAGCAGTTCTTC.